This T cell receptor (beta chain) comes out of a study of identical twins. Notes on the study in general: Memory repertoires lacked the insertion deficit that abundant cord blood beta clonotypes showed.

MiXCR, run by TCRdb on the 5' RACE reads, gives a single entry per CDR3 protein. This sample yields approximately 500,000 distinct CDR3 sequences, of which around 15% are seen a single time; around 0.48% belongs to the top ten. The J segment lost 5 bases and the V segment lost 5 bases, leaving 6 bases of the junction unmatched. This CDR3 has 13 residues. The V gene's germline CDR1 is SQVTM and CDR2 ANQGSEA. This clonotype turned up a few times. No antigen is known for it. These data were also filed under a second study, of yellow fever vaccine responses in identical twins.

Sequencing used CD4+ T cells sorted from blood. This sequence was found in a woman aged 18-29 years in good health. The chain is built from TRBV29-1 and TRBJ2-7; TRBD2 matches at 10 bases. CDR3 sequence: CSVRAGGPHEQYF. DNA for the CDR3: TGCAGCGTTAGAGCGGGAGGGCCCCACGAGCAGTACTTC.